Presented here are 26 T cell receptor beta chains from one specimen sequenced in a study of shared clonotypes between healthy human individuals. CD45RO-negative cells were positively selected for CCR7, leaving out terminally differentiated effector memory CD45RA+ cells. Libraries were prepared by immunoSEQ multiplex PCR; TCRdb keeps only in-frame clonotypes and omits some of them. The table lists millions of clones, about 94% of them singletons. Input material: naive CD8+ T cells sorted from blood. These TCRs come from a man aged 18 to 30 in good health.

This clone came up once. The V call is TRBV11-2, the J call TRBJ1-2, with D perhaps TRBD1 (5 bases). The V gene lost 3 bases and the J gene lost 3 bases, with 11 bases spanning the gap. The CDR3 has 14 residues. The germline V gene encodes CDR1 SGHAT and CDR2 FQNNGV. For the CDR3, the DNA is TGTGCCAGCAGCTTTTACGGGACGGACTATGGCTACACCTTC. The encoded protein is CASSFYGTDYGYTF.

The gene calls are TRBV6-5 and TRBJ2-7; TRBD1 is a possible D gene (6 bases). The V gene's germline CDR1 is MNHEY and CDR2 SVGAGI. Trimming took 2 bases from V and 5 from J, leaving 13 bases between them. The CDR3 runs 14 residues. The CDR3 nucleotides read TGTGCCAGCAGTTACGGGGGCGAGCTCAACGAGCAGTACTTC. This gives the protein CASSYGGELNEQYF.

The J gene is TRBJ2-7, the V gene TRBV6-1; D remains unclear. The CDR3 runs 16 residues. Trimming pared 4 bases from V and 3 bases from J, leaving 19 bases between. Per germline, CDR1 MNHNS and CDR2 SASEGT. The CDR3 nucleotides are TGTGCCAGCAGTGGCGCTACCGGGCCTCCTTACTACGAGCAGTACTTC. Its translation: CASSGATGPPYYEQYF.

Of note for this clone: Other DNA sequences of this sample code for an identical CDR3. The chain has TRBV5-1 and TRBJ2-3, with 11 bases that match TRBD2. V was clipped by 8 bases and J by 0 bases; unmatched bases: 8. The CDR3 is 16 amino acids. From germline, CDR1 is SGHRS and CDR2 YFSETQ. CDR3: CASSPTSGSSTDTQYF. CDR3 bases: TGCGCCAGTAGCCCAACTAGCGGGAGTAGCACAGATACGCAGTATTTT. The complete variable domain, with remaining parts taken from reference TRBV5-1 and TRBJ2-3, reads KAGVTQTPRYLIKTRGQQVTLSCSPISGHRSVSWYQQTPGQGLQFLFEYFSETQRNKGNFPGRFSGRQFSNSRSEMNVSTLELGDSALYLCASSPTSGSSTDTQYFGPGTRLTVL.

The CDR3 coding sequence is TGTGCCAGCAGCTTGGGGGCATCTCTAGAGACCCAGTACTTC. Translated, it gives CASSLGASLETQYF. This sequence joins TRBV5-8 and TRBJ2-5, with D hard to call. The CDR3 length is 14 residues. Trimming took 0 bases from V and 4 from J, leaving 10 bases between them. Germline values: CDR1 SGHTS, CDR2 YDEGEE.

About this clone: An end of the junction differs from the germline gene, which may be a read error. The rearrangement links TRBV7-9 to TRBJ1-1; D gene uncertain. CDR1 and CDR2 (germline): SEHNR, FQNEAQ (reference sequence). CDR3 length equals 11 residues. The CDR3 loop is CASSLGTEKCF. The CDR3 DNA reads as TGTGCCAGCAGCTTAGGGACGGAGAAGTGCTTT.

The chain recombines TRBV11-2 with TRBJ2-5; 7 positions agree with TRBD2. Germline assignment: CDR1 SGHAT and CDR2 FQNNGV. Trimming at V came to 2 bases and at J to 4 bases, leaving 4 bases not matched to a gene. The CDR3 covers 14 residues. CDR3 DNA sequence: TGTGCCAGCAGCTTATCGCCGGGGGGAGAGACCCAGTACTTC. It translates to CASSLSPGGETQYF. The whole variable domain, remainder taken from reference TRBV11-2 and TRBJ2-5, is EAGVAQSPRYKIIEKRQSVAFWCNPISGHATLYWYQQILGQGPKLLIQFQNNGVVDDSQLPKDRFSAERLKGVDSTLKIQPAKLEDSAVYLCASSLSPGGETQYFGPGTRLLVL.

The V gene is TRBV4-3, the J gene TRBJ2-7; TRBD1 agrees at 9 bases. Per germline, CDR1 LGHNA and CDR2 YSLEER. Trimming removed 2 bases from V and 4 bases from J; junction bases left unmatched: 6. CDR3 size: 15 residues. Written as DNA, the CDR3 is TGCGCCAGCAGCCAACACCGGGACAGGGTTTACGAGCAGTACTTC. Its translation is CASSQHRDRVYEQYF.

The chain has TRBV27 and TRBJ2-2; unclear D gene. Trimming left V 6 bases short and J 7 bases short, with 9 bases between. From germline, CDR1 is MNHEY and CDR2 SMNVEV (reference sequence). The CDR3 is made up of 12 amino acids. CDR3 DNA: TGTGCCAGCAGCCTCCTCCACGGGGAGCTGTTTTTT. Amino acid sequence: CASSLLHGELFF.

This chain connects TRBV7-9 to TRBJ2-7; D possibly matches TRBD1 or TRBD2 (5 bases each). Germline CDR1 SEHNR, CDR2 FQNEAQ (reference sequence). CDR3 length: 15 amino acids. Between the trimmed V and J ends, which lost 4 bases and 2 bases, there was a span of 15 bases. The CDR3 sequence is CASSSPRDAAYEQYF. DNA of the CDR3: TGTGCCAGCAGCTCCCCCCGGGACGCTGCCTACGAGCAGTACTTC.

The chain employs TRBV2 and TRBJ2-1; 7 bases map to TRBD2. The CDR3 spans 14 residues. With 1 base clipped from V and 6 bases from J, the junction kept 3 bases outside the gene matches. In germline, CDR1 is SNHLY, CDR2 FYNNEI. CDR3 amino acids: CASSEVTSFNEQFF. CDR3 bases: TGTGCCAGCAGTGAAGTGACTAGCTTCAATGAGCAGTTCTTC.

This clone was observed a single time. The chain employs TRBV25-1 and TRBJ1-2; maybe TRBD1 (5 bases). Germline values: CDR1 MGHDK, CDR2 SYGVNS. V was cut by 5 bases and J by 8 bases, with 15 bases left in between. CDR3 length equals 13 residues. CDR3 DNA sequence: TGTGCCAGCAGTCTTGGGAGGGGTGTCGGCTACACCTTC. Translated, it gives CASSLGRGVGYTF.

About this clone itself: This sample also contains other DNA sequences that code for the same CDR3. V and J are TRBV30 and TRBJ2-7; TRBD1 agrees at 7 bases. CDR3 length equals 11 residues. In germline, CDR1 is GTSNPN, CDR2 SVGIG (reference sequence). J lost 6 bases, V lost 4 bases, and 3 bases had no gene match. CDR3 nucleotide sequence: TGTGCCTGGACCCCAGGGGGCGAGCAGTACTTC. It translates to CAWTPGGEQYF.

The chain couples TRBV28 to TRBJ2-7, with 10 positions matching TRBD1. The CDR3 runs to 14 residues. J was trimmed by 3 bases and V by 5 bases; bases with no gene match: 4. Germline assignment: CDR1 MDHEN and CDR2 SYDVKM. The CDR3 region is CASSLRDRGYEQYF. CDR3 sequence (DNA): TGTGCCAGCAGTCTACGGGACAGGGGCTACGAGCAGTACTTC.

The chain couples TRBV11-2 to TRBJ2-1; perhaps TRBD1 as D (5 bases). Between the trimmed V and J ends, which lost 2 bases and 2 bases, there was a span of 10 bases. The CDR3 spans 15 residues. CDR1 and CDR2 (germline): SGHAT, FQNNGV. DNA for the CDR3: TGTGCCAGCAGCTTATCGAAGGGGACCTACAATGAGCAGTTCTTC. Its protein is CASSLSKGTYNEQFF.

To note about this clone: Other DNA sequences from this sample encode an identical CDR3 as well. The chain is built from TRBV27 and TRBJ2-2; possibly TRBD1 for D (5 bases). The CDR3 is 12 residues long. The germline V and J ends were trimmed by 3 bases and 6 bases, with 5 bases remaining between them. CDR1 is MNHEY, CDR2 SMNVEV, per germline (reference sequence). Here the CDR3 reads CASSFRAGELFF. The CDR3, as DNA: TGTGCCAGCAGTTTCAGGGCCGGGGAGCTGTTTTTT.

The chain couples TRBV29-1 to TRBJ2-2; D is perhaps TRBD2 (5 bases). V was trimmed by 6 bases and J by 0 bases, leaving 14 bases between them. The CDR3 has 15 amino acids. The germline V gene has CDR1 SQVTM and CDR2 ANQGSEA. The CDR3 region is CSVRQVGANTGELFF. The CDR3 region has the DNA TGCAGCGTGAGGCAGGTGGGAGCGAACACCGGGGAGCTGTTTTTT.

J is TRBJ1-2 and V is TRBV27; possible D gene TRBD1, 6 bases. The V gene lost 2 bases and the J gene lost 4 bases, with 17 bases spanning the gap. Germline V gene lookup returns CDR1 MNHEY and CDR2 SMNVEV (reference sequence). This CDR3 is built from 16 residues. CDR3 sequence reads: CASSLIYGQDSYGYTF. The DNA for the CDR3 is TGTGCCAGCAGTTTAATCTACGGGCAGGACAGCTATGGCTACACCTTC.

This clone showed up just once. V gene TRBV11-1 combines with J gene TRBJ2-1; 11 bases align to TRBD2. V shed 2 bases and J 7 bases; nucleotides not matched to a gene: 4. Looked up from germline, CDR1 is SGHAT and CDR2 is FQDESV (reference sequence). This CDR3 is built from 15 residues. The CDR3 sequence is CASSLTSGGSNEQFF. The DNA of the CDR3 is TGTGCCAGCAGCTTAACTAGCGGGGGCAGTAATGAGCAGTTCTTC.

The rearrangement joins TRBV9 to TRBJ1-6, with a weak D call TRBD1 (6 bases). Between the trimmed V and J ends, which lost 0 bases and 4 bases, there was a span of 11 bases. The CDR3 covers 16 residues. Germline loops: CDR1 SGDLS, CDR2 YYNGEE. The CDR3 nucleotides are TGTGCCAGCAGCGTAGCCATACAGGGTTATAATTCACCCCTCCACTTT. Amino acids: CASSVAIQGYNSPLHF.

The chain is built from TRBV28 and TRBJ2-7; D is unclear. CDR1 is MDHEN and CDR2 is SYDVKM in the germline V gene. This CDR3 is built from 14 residues. Between the trimmed V and J ends, which lost 5 bases and 3 bases, there was a span of 14 bases. Here the CDR3 reads CASSLGRAGYEQYF. Written as DNA, the CDR3 is TGTGCCAGCAGTCTAGGACGGGCCGGCTACGAGCAGTACTTC.

This chain uses TRBV4-1 with TRBJ2-7; 7 bases are a match to TRBD1. This CDR3 is built from 16 residues. The ends lost 0 bases at V and 4 bases at J; junction bases unmatched: 9. Germline V gene lookup returns CDR1 MGHRA and CDR2 YSYEKL. CDR3 in amino acids: CASSQETGWIGYEQYF. The CDR3 nucleotides are TGCGCCAGCAGCCAAGAGACAGGGTGGATAGGTTACGAGCAGTACTTC.

This chain links TRBV4-1 with TRBJ2-5; 9 nucleotides agree with TRBD2. J gave up 4 bases and V 1 base, and 13 bases lay outside the gene matches. The CDR3 sequence is 18 residues long. Looked up from germline, CDR1 is MGHRA and CDR2 is YSYEKL. The DNA for the CDR3 is TGCGCCAGCAGCCAAGGAGGGGAGGTAGCGGGAGTAGGAGAGACCCAGTACTTC. It is translated as CASSQGGEVAGVGETQYF.

The chain has TRBV28 and TRBJ1-1; D might be TRBD1 (5 bases). This CDR3 is built from 12 residues. CDR1 is MDHEN and CDR2 is SYDVKM in the germline V gene. V lost 8 bases, J lost 2 bases, and 9 bases lay in between. DNA of the CDR3: TGTGCCAGCGCGGACATTAACACTGAAGCTTTCTTT. It codes for CASADINTEAFF.

V is TRBV10-1 and J is TRBJ2-3, with 7 bases matching TRBD1. Germline V gene sequence: CDR1 WNHNN, CDR2 SYGVQD (reference sequence). CDR3 length equals 16 residues. Trimming took 0 bases from V and 7 from J; bases not matched to a gene: 10. The CDR3 DNA reads TGCGCCAGCAGTGAGTCGACAGGGCTGGTTTCAAATACGCAGTATTTT. Translated, it gives CASSESTGLVSNTQYF.

This clone was observed a single time. The genes are TRBV19 and TRBJ2-3; 7 bases are shared with TRBD2. Trimming at V came to 3 bases and at J to 6 bases, leaving 3 bases not matched to a gene. The germline V gene has CDR1 LNHDA and CDR2 SQIVND (reference sequence). The CDR3 spans 13 residues. CDR3 in amino acids: CASSMGTTDTQYF. CDR3 in DNA: TGTGCCAGTAGTATGGGGACTACGGATACGCAGTATTTT.